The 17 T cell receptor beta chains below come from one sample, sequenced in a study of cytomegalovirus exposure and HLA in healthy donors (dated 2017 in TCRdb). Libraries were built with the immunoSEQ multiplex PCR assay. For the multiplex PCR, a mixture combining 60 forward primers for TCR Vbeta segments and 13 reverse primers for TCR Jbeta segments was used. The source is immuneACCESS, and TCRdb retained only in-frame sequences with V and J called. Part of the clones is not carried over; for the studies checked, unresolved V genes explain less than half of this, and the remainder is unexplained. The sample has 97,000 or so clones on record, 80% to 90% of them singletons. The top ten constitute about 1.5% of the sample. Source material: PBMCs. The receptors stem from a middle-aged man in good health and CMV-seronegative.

The CDR3 region is CAGTNRDDGYTF. CDR3 nucleotides: TGTGCCGGCACGAACAGGGATGATGGCTACACCTTC. The chain couples TRBV9 to TRBJ1-2, with a possible D match to TRBD1 (6 bases). This CDR3 comprises 12 residues. CDR1 and CDR2 (germline): SGDLS, YYNGEE. The V end was cut by 10 bases, the J end by 6 bases, with 16 bases between.

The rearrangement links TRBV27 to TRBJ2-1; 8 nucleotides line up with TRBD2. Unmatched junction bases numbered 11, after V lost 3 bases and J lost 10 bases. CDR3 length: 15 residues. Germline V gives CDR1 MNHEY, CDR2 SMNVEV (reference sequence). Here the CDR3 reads CASSFPGGKGWEQFF. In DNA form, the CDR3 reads TGTGCCAGCAGTTTCCCGGGAGGGAAAGGATGGGAGCAGTTCTTC.

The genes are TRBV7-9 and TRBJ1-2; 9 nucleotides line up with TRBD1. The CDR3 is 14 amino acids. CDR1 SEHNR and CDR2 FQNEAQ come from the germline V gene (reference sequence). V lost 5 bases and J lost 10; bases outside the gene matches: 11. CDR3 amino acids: CASSPRDRDFDYTF. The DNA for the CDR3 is TGTGCCAGCAGCCCTAGGGACAGGGACTTCGACTACACCTTC.

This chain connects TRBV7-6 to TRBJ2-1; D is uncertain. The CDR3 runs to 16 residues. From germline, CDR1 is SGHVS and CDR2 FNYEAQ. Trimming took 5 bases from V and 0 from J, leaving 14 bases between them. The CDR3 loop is CASSPRSESSYNEQFF. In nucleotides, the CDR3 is TGTGCCAGCAGCCCTCGGTCTGAGAGCTCCTACAATGAGCAGTTCTTC.

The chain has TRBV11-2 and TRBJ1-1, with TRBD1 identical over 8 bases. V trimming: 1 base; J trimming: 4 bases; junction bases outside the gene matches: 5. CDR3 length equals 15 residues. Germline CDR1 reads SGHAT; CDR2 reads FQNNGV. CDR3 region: CASSLAAGQGTEAFF. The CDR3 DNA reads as TGTGCCAGCAGCTTAGCCGCCGGACAGGGCACTGAAGCTTTCTTT.

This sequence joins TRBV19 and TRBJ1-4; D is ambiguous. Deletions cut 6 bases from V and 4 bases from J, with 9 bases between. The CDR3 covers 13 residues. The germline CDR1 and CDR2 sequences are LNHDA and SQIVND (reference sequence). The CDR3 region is CASRTTHNEKLFF. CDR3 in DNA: TGTGCCAGTAGAACTACCCATAATGAAAAACTGTTTTTT.

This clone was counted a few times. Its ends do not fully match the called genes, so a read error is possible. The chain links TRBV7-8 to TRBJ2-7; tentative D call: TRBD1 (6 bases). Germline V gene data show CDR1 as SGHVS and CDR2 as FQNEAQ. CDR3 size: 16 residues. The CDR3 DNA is TGTGCCAGCAGATTAGTCGGTACAGGGAAATCCTACGAGCAGTACTTC. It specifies CASRLVGTGKSYEQYF.

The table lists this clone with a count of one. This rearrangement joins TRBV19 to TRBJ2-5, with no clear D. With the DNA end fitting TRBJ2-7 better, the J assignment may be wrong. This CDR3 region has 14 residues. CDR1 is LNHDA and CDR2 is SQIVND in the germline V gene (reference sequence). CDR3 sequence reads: CASSISRDNYEQYF. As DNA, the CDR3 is TGTGCCAGTAGTATCTCCAGAGACAATTACGAGCAGTACTTC.

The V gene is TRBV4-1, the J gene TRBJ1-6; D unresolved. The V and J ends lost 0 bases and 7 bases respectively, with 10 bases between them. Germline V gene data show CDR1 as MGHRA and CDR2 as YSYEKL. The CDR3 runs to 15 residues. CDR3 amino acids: CASSQDYRENSPLHF. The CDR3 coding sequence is TGCGCCAGCAGCCAAGATTACAGAGAAAATTCACCCCTCCACTTT.

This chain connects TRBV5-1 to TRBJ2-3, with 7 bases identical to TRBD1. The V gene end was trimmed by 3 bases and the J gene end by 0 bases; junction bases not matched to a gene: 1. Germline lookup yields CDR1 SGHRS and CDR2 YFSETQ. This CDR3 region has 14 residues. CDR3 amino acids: CASSSGQSTDTQYF. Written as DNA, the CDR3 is TGCGCCAGCAGCTCGGGACAGAGCACAGATACGCAGTATTTT. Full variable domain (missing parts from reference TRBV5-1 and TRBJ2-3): KAGVTQTPRYLIKTRGQQVTLSCSPISGHRSVSWYQQTPGQGLQFLFEYFSETQRNKGNFPGRFSGRQFSNSRSEMNVSTLELGDSALYLCASSSGQSTDTQYFGPGTRLTVL.

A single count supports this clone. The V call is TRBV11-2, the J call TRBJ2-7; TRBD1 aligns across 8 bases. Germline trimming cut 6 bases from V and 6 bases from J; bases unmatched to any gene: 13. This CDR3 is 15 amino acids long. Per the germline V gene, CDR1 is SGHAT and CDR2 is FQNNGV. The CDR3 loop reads CASSYTGGSGGEQYF. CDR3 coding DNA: TGTGCCAGCAGTTATACAGGGGGTTCAGGAGGCGAGCAGTACTTC. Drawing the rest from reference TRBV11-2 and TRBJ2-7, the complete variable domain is EAGVAQSPRYKIIEKRQSVAFWCNPISGHATLYWYQQILGQGPKLLIQFQNNGVVDDSQLPKDRFSAERLKGVDSTLKIQPAKLEDSAVYLCASSYTGGSGGEQYFGPGTRLTVT.

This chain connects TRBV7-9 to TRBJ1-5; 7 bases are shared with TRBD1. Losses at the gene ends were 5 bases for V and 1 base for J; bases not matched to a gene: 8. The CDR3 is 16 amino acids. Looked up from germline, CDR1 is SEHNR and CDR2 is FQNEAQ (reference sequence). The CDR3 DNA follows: TGTGCCAGCAGCCCCCCCGGGGACAGAAGCAATCAGCCCCAGCATTTT. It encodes CASSPPGDRSNQPQHF.

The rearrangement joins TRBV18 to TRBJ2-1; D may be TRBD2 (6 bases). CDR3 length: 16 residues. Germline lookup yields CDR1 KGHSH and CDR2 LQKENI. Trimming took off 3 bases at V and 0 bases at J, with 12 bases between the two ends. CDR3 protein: CASSPSGGSSYNEQFF. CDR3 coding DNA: TGTGCCAGCTCACCCTCTGGAGGGAGCTCCTACAATGAGCAGTTCTTC.

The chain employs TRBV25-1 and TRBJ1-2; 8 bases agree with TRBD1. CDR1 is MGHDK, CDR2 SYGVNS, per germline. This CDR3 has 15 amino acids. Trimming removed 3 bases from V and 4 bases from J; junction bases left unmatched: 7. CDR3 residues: CASSDLPGTGYGYTF. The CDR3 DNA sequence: TGTGCCAGCAGTGACCTCCCCGGGACAGGCTATGGCTACACCTTC.

CDR3 coding DNA: TGTGCCATCAGGGGGACAAGGGAGAGGTATGGCTACACCTTC. Residues: CAIRGTRERYGYTF. This sequence joins TRBV10-3 and TRBJ1-2; D possibly corresponds to TRBD1 (6 bases). V gave up 6 bases and J gave up 5 bases, with 16 bases separating them. The CDR3 loop spans 14 amino acids. Per germline, CDR1 ENHRY and CDR2 SYGVKD.

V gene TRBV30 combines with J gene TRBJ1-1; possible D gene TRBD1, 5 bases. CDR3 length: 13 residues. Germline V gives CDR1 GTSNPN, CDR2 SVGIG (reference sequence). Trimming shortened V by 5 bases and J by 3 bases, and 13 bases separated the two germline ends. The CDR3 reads CAWGPRVDTEAFF. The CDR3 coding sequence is TGTGCCTGGGGCCCCAGGGTTGACACTGAAGCTTTCTTT.

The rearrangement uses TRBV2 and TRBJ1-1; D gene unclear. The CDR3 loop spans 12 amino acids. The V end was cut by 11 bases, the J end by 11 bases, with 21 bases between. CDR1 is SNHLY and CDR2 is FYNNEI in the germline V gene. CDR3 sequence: CALSGVGLGAFF. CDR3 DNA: TGTGCCCTCAGCGGGGTTGGGTTAGGCGCTTTCTTT.